This T cell receptor (beta chain) was sequenced in a study of T cell repertoires in cytomegalovirus infection (dated by TCRdb to between 2019 and 2020). Broadly, across the study: Peptide stimulations targeted recently identified HLA-C-restricted CMV epitopes, whose presentation resists viral immunomodulation, together with well-studied HLA-B-restricted epitopes. The HLA type of each donor mattered for the analysis, because public TCR beta signatures pointed to carriage of CMV infection along with the matching HLA type.

In light of the paper, this sample's treatment or condition label describes: in vitro stimulation with specific CMV peptide epitopes to enrich CMV-specific T cells. Sequencer: Illumina HiSeq 1500. TCRdb reanalyzed the raw reads on its own, using fastp at Q25 for trimming and MiXCR for clone calling, and kept in-frame beta chains. When rows share a CDR3 protein, they turn into one entry using the most common DNA and genes. The sample data list approximately 730,000 distinct CDR3 sequences, and 25% to 35% of these were observed just once. Clones ranked in the top ten supply over 10% of the sample. About this clonotype itself: Its antigen is unknown. Base qualities are not provided; no much larger clone lies one nucleotide away.

V lost 3 bases and J lost 9 bases, and the count of bases not matched to a germline gene is 8. The CDR3 starts with the cysteine, ends with the phenylalanine, and has 14 residues. The only DNA kept is the CDR3, 42 bases in frame from the first base. From the germline V gene (reference sequence), CDR1 is LNHDA and CDR2 is SQIVND. Summary of the overall study and its limitations: In both this cohort and an independent cohort of 350 to 400 donors, the cumulative frequency of public TCR beta family members distinguished carriers of CMV infection plus the relevant HLA type. The ex vivo response was dominated by HLA-C-restricted CMV-specific TCR beta clonotypes, which also provided the single most frequent clonotype in two of eight donors.

The receptor's source is a human donor in good health (CMV status not recorded). Some clones in this sample may be carry-over from other donors' samples. Recombination linked TRBV19 to TRBJ2-1, with 7 bases in between that match TRBD2. This sample comprised cultured CD8+ T cells from PBMCs, obtained from culture after CMV antigen stimulation. Read as DNA, the sequence is TGTGCCAGTAGTATTACGACCGGGGGGATTGAGCAGTTCTTC. Its product reads: CASSITTGGIEQFF.